This TCR beta chain was sequenced for a study of OX40 agonist ivuxolimab in advanced cancers. TCRdb keeps only in-frame clones here, not all; method: immunoSEQ multiplex PCR. The sample has 85,000 to 130,000 clones; 75% to 95% are singletons. The length of the CDR3 is 16 residues. Germline values: CDR1 SGHTA, CDR2 FQGTGA. V lost 2 bases, J lost 7 bases, and 9 bases stayed unmatched. In its sample, this clone was seen once. The chain uses TRBV7-3 and TRBJ2-2; 8 bases are shared with TRBD2. This clonotype was sampled from an adult with an advanced solid tumor such as melanoma, head and neck, liver or kidney cancer. The source was CD4+ or CD8+ T cells sorted from blood, collected in a trial of the OX40 agonist ivuxolimab. The CDR3 bases are TGTGCCAGCAGCTTAGCAGCCGGGACTAGTAACGGGGAGCTGTTTTTT. Translation: CASSLAAGTSNGELFF.